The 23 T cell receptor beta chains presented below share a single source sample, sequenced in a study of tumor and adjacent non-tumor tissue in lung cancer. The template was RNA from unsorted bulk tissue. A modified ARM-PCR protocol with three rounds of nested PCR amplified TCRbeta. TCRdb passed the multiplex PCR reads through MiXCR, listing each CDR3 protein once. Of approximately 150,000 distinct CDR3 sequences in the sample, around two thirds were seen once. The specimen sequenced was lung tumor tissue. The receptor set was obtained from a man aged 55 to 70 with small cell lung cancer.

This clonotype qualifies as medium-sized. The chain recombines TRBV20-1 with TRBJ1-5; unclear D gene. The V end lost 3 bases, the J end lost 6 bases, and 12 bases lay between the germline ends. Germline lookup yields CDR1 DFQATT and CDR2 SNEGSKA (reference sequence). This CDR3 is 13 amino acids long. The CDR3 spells CSASTGWSQPQHF. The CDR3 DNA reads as TGCAGTGCTAGTACCGGATGGAGTCAGCCCCAGCATTTT.

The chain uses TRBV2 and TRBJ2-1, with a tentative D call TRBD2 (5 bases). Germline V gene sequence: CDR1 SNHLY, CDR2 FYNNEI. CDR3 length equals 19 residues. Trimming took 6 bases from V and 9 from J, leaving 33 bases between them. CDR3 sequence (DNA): TGTGCCAGCAGACCTATGCTCTCTGGGAGCGGATTAGGGCACAGTGAGCAGTTCTTC. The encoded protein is CASRPMLSGSGLGHSEQFF.

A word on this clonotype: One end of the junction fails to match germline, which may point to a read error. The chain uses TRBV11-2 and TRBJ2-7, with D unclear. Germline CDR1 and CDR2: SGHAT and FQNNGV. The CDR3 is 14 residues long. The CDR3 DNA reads TGTACCAGCAGCTTAGATATCAATGCATACGAGCAGTACTTC. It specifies CTSSLDINAYEQYF.

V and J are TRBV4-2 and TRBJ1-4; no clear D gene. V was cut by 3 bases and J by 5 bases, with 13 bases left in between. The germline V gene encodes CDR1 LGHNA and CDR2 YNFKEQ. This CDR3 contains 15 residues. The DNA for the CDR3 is TGTGCCAGCAGCCATACGACGGGTCTAAATGAAAAACTGTTTTTT. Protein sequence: CASSHTTGLNEKLFF.

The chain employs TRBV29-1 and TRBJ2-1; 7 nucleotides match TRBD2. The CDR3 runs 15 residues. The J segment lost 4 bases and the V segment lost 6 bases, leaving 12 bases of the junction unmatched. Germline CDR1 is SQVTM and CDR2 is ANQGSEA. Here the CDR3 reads CSVAPLRGYYNEQFF. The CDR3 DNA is TGCAGCGTAGCCCCGCTGCGGGGGTATTACAATGAGCAGTTCTTC.

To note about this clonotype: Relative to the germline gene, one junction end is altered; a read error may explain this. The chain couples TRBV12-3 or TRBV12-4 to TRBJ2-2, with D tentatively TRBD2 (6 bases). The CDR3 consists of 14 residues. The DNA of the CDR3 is TGTGCCTGCAGGAAACTAGCCAACACGGGGGAGCTGTTTTTT. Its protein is CACRKLANTGELFF.

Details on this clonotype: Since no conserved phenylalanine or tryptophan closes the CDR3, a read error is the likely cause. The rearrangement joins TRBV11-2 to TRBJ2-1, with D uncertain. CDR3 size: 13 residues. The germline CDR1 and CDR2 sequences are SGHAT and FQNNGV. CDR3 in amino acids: CDSSFVLNNQQFL. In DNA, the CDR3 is TGTGACAGCAGCTTCGTACTCAACAATCAGCAGTTCCTC.

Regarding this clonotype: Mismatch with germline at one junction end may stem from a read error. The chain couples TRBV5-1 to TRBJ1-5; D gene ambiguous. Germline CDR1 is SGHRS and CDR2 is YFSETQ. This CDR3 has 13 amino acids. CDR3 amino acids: CTSSFDPNQPQHF. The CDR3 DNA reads TGCACCAGCAGCTTTGACCCAAATCAGCCCCAGCATTTT.

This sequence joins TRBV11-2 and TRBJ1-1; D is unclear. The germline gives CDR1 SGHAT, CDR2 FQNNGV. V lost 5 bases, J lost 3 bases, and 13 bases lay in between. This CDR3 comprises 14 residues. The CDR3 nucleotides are TGTGCCAGCAGCGTATCCCGGGGATACACTGAAGCTTTCTTT. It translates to CASSVSRGYTEAFF.

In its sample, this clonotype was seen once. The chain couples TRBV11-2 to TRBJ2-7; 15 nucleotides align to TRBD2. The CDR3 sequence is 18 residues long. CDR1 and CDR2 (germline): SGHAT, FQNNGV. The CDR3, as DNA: TGTACCAGTAGCGGGACTAGCGGGAGGACCGTCGGGTTGGACGAGCAGTACGTC. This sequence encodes CTSSGTSGRTVGLDEQYV.

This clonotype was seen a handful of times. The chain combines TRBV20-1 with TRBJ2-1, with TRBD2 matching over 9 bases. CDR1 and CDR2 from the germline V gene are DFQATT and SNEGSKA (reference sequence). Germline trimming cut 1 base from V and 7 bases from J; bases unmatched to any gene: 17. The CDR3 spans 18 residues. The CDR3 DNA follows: TGCAGTGCTAGAGTCGTCACCACGAGCGGGAGGCCGACGAATGAGCAGTTCTTC. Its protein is CSARVVTTSGRPTNEQFF.

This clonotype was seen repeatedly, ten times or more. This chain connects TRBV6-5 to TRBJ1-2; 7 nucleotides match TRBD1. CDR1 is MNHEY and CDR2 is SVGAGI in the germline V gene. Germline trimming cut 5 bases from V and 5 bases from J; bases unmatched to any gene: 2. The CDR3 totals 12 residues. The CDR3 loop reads CASSHRGYGYTF. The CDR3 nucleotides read TGTGCCAGCAGTCACAGGGGATATGGCTACACCTTC.

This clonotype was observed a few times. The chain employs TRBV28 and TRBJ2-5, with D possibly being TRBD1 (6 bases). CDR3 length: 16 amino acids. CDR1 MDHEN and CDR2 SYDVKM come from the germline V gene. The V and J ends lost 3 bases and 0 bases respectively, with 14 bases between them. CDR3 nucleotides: TGTGCCAGCAGTTTTTACCCCAGGACAGACCAAGAGACCCAGTACTTC. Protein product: CASSFYPRTDQETQYF. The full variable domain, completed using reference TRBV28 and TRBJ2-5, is DVKVTQSSRYLVKRTGEKVFLECVQDMDHENMFWYRQDPGLGLRLIYFSYDVKMKEKGDIPEGYSVSREKKERFSLILESASTNQTSMYLCASSFYPRTDQETQYFGPGTRLLVL.

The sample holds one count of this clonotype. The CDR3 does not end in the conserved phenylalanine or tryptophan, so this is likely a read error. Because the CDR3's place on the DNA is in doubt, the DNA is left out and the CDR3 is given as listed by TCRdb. CDR3 in amino acids: CASSSPLRGSHEQYL. The rearrangement uses TRBV12-3 or TRBV12-4 and TRBJ2-7; TRBD1 is taken as the D call from the table, unchecked against the DNA. The length of the CDR3 is 15 amino acids, counting both ends.

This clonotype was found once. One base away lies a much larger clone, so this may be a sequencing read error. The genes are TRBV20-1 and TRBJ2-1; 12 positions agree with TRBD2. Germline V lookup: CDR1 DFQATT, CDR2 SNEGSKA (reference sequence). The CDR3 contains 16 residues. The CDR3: CSVRDWASGRVDEQFF. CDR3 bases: TGCAGTGTTAGAGATTGGGCTAGCGGGAGGGTCGATGAGCAGTTCTTC.

The CDR3 is CASSASDTQYF. In DNA, the CDR3 is TGTGCCAGTAGCGCCTCAGATACGCAGTATTTT. V and J are TRBV11-2 and TRBJ2-3, with D perhaps TRBD2 (5 bases). V gave up 9 bases and J gave up 4 bases, with 8 bases separating them. Germline CDR1 and CDR2: SGHAT and FQNNGV. The CDR3 loop spans 11 amino acids.

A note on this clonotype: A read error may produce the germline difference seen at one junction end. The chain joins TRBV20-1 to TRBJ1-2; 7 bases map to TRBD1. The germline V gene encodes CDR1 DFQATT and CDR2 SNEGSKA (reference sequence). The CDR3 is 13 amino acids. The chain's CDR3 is CSTRGTGEGGYTF. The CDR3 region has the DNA TGCAGTACTAGAGGCACAGGGGAGGGCGGCTACACCTTC.

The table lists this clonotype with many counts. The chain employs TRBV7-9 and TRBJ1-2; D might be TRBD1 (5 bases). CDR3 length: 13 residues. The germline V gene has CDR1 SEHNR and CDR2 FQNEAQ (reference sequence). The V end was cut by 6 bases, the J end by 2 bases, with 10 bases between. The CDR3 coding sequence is TGTGCCAGCAGTCGAGACAGCAACTATGGCTACACCTTC. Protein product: CASSRDSNYGYTF.

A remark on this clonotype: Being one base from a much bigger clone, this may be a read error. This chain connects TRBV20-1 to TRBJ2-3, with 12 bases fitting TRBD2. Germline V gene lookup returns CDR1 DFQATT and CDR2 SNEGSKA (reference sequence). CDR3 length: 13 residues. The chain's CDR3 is CSATGLAGYTHYF. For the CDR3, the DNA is TGCAGTGCTACCGGACTAGCGGGGTATACGCACTATTTT.

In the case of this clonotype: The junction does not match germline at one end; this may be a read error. In nucleotides, the CDR3 is TGTGCCTGCAGTGGAATGGGACTAGCTGTCAATGAGCAGTTCTTC. Its protein product is CACSGMGLAVNEQFF. The chain carries TRBV2 and TRBJ2-1; TRBD2 matches 9 bases. The CDR3 is 15 amino acids. The germline V gene has CDR1 SNHLY and CDR2 FYNNEI.

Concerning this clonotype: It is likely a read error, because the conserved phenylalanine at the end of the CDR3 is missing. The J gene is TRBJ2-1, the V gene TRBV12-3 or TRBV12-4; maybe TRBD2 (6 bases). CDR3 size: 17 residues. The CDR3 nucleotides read TGTGCCAGCACTTCAACCCGCCAAGGAGGGTCCTACAATGAACAGTTCTCC. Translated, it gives CASTSTRQGGSYNEQFS.

CDR3 residues: CASRGVGYNEQFF. The CDR3 region has the DNA TGTGCCAGCAGAGGGGTGGGTTACAATGAGCAGTTCTTC. The gene calls are TRBV11-2 and TRBJ2-1; TRBD1 might be the D (5 bases). The CDR3 length is 13 residues. The V end was cut by 6 bases, the J end by 4 bases, with 10 bases between. In germline, CDR1 is SGHAT, CDR2 FQNNGV.

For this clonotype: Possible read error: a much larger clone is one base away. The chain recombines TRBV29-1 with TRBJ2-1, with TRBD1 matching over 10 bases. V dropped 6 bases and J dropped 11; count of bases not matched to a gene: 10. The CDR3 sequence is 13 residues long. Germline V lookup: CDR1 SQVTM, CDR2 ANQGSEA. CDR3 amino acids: CSVRQGASGKQFF. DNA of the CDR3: TGCAGCGTCAGACAGGGGGCGAGTGGTAAGCAGTTCTTC.